In its sample, the clone carrying this T cell receptor beta chain was seen once. Its antigen remains unknown. The source of the sample is a study of T cell responses to AZD1222 COVID-19 vaccine. Libraries were prepared by immunoSEQ multiplex PCR; TCRdb keeps only in-frame clonotypes and omits some of them. Among 85,000 to 130,000 clones listed, 88% were seen once. Notes on the study in general: None of the repertoires were sampled until the peak T cell response had passed.

The receptor's source is an adult in good health. The sample consisted of peripheral blood, taken on day 0 of AZD1222 vaccination.

The CDR3 DNA reads as TGTGCCAGCAGTTTGGCGGGGGACTCCGGAAACTATGGCTACACCTTC. The encoded protein is CASSLAGDSGNYGYTF. This rearrangement joins TRBV28 to TRBJ1-2; maybe TRBD1 (5 bases). CDR3 length equals 16 residues. V was pared by 3 bases and J by 2 bases, with 16 bases between. CDR1 and CDR2 from the germline V gene are MDHEN and SYDVKM.